A single T cell receptor (beta chain) is shown here with its context. Antigen specificity is unknown. Building the TCR beta libraries relied on iRepertoire HTBI primers, and CDR3 regions underwent Arm-PCR. TCRdb reanalysed the multiplex PCR reads using MiXCR and keeps one entry per CDR3 protein. The sample lists roughly 400,000 distinct CDR3 sequences, roughly 21% occurring once. This sample stems from a study of regulatory T cells in long-lasting Graves disease. Time point defined: persistent/refractory GD, antithyroid drugs over 5 years with positive TRAb. PBMC RNA was the source of the TCR library. Findings and limits, study-wide: Peripheral blood was the sole material, not thyroid tissue.

From germline, CDR1 is MGHDK and CDR2 SYGVNS. V shed 3 bases and J shed 6 bases, with 18 bases lying between them. The length of the CDR3 is 17 residues. The sequencing here drew on peripheral blood mononuclear cells (PBMCs), taken when the disease was refractory, from a patient treated with antithyroid drugs. This clonotype was obtained from a female donor with Graves disease. This chain connects TRBV25-1 to TRBJ1-6, with D possibly TRBD1 on 6 matching bases. The CDR3 spells CASSEGQTLPSNSPLHF. The CDR3 DNA sequence: TGTGCCAGCAGTGAGGGACAAACCCTTCCCAGTAATTCACCCCTCCACTTT.